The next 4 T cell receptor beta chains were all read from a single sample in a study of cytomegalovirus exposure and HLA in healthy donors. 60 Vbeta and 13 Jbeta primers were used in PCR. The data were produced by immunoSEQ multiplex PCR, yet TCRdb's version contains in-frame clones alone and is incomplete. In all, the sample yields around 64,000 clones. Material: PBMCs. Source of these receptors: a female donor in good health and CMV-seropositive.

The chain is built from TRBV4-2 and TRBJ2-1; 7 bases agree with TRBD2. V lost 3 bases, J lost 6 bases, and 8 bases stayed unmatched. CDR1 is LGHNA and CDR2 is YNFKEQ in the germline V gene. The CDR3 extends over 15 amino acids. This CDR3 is CASSQETSVGNEQFF. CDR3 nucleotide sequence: TGTGCCAGCAGCCAGGAAACTAGCGTAGGCAATGAGCAGTTCTTC.

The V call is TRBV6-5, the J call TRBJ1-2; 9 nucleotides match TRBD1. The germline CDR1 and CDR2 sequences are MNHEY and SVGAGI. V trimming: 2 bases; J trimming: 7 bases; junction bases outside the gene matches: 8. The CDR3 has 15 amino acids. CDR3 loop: CASSYDRGQGRGYTF. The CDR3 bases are TGTGCCAGCAGTTACGACCGGGGACAGGGCCGTGGCTACACCTTC.

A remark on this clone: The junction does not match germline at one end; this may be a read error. In nucleotides, the CDR3 is TGTGCCAGCTCTTCGACAGGGGGCTCTGGAGACACCATATATTTT. Translating gives CASSSTGGSGDTIYF. This rearrangement joins TRBV18 to TRBJ1-3; 10 bases match TRBD1. The V gene's germline CDR1 is KGHSH and CDR2 LQKENI. This CDR3 is 15 amino acids long.

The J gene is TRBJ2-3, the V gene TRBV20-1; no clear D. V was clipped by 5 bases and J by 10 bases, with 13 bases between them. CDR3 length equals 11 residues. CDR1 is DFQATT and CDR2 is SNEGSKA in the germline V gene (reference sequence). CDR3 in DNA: TGCAGTGCTGGCCTTTGGGCAGCGCAGTATTTT. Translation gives CSAGLWAAQYF.